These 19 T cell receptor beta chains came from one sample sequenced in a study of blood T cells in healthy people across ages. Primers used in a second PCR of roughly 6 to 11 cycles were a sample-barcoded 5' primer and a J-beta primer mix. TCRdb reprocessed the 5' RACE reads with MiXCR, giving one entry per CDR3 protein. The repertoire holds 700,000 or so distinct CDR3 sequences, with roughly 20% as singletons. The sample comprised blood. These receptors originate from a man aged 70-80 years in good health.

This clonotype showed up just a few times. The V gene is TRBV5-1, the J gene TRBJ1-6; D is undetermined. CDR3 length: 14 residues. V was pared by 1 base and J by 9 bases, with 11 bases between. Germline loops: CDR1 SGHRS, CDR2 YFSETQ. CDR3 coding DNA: TGCGCCAGCAGCTTGAACAGAGCAGGTTCACCCCTCCACTTT. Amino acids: CASSLNRAGSPLHF.

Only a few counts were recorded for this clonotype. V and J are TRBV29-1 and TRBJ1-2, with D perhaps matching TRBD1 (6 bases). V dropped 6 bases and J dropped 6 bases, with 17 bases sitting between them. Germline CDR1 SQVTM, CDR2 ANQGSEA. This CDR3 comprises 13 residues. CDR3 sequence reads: CSVPGRGGDGYTF. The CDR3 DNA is TGCAGCGTCCCCGGCAGGGGAGGAGATGGCTACACCTTC.

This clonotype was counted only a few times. CDR3 residues: CASIDRGPYNEQFF. In nucleotides, the CDR3 is TGTGCCAGCATAGACAGGGGGCCCTACAATGAGCAGTTCTTC. J is TRBJ2-1 and V is TRBV7-9; 10 bases agree with TRBD1. Trimming removed 7 bases from V and 2 bases from J; junction bases left unmatched: 2. Germline assignment: CDR1 SEHNR and CDR2 FQNEAQ (reference sequence). There are 14 residues in the CDR3. The complete variable domain, with remaining parts taken from reference TRBV7-9 and TRBJ2-1, reads DTGVSQNPRHKITKRGQNVTFRCDPISEHNRLYWYRQTLGQGPEFLTYFQNEAQLEKSRLLSDRFSAERPKGSFSTLEIQRTEQGDSAMYLCASIDRGPYNEQFFGPGTRLTVL.

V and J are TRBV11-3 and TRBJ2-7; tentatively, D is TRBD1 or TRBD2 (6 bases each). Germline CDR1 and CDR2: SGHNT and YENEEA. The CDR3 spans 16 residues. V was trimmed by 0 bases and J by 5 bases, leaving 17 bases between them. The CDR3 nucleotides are TGTGCCAGCAGCTTAGATTATTTCAGGGGAGGAGACGAGCAGTACTTC. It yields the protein CASSLDYFRGGDEQYF.

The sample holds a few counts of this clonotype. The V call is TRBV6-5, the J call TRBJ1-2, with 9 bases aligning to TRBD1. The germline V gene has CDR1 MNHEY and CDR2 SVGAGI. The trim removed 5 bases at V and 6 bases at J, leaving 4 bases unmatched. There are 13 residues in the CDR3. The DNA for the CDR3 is TGTGCCAGCAGTACCGGACAGGGGAATGGCTACACCTTC. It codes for CASSTGQGNGYTF.

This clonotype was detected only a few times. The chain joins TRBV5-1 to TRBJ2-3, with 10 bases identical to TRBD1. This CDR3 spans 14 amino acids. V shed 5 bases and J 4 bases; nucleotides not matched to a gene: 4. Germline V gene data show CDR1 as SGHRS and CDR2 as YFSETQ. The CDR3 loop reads CASRTGQGPDTQYF. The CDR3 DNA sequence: TGCGCCAGCAGGACGGGACAGGGGCCAGATACGCAGTATTTT.

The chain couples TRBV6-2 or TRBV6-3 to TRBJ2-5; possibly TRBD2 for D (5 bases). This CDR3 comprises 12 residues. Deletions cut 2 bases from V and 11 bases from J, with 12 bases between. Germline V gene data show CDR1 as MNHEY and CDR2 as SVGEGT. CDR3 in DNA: TGTGCCAGCAGTTACGAAGTCCCGGGACAGTACTTC. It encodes CASSYEVPGQYF.

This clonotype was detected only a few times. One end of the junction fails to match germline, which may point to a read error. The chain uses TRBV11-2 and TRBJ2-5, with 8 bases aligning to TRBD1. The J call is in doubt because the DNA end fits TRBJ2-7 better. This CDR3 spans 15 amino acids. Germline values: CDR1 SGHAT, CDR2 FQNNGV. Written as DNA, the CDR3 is TGCGCCAGCAGCTTAGGACAGGGACGAGCCTACGAGCAGTACTTC. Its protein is CASSLGQGRAYEQYF.

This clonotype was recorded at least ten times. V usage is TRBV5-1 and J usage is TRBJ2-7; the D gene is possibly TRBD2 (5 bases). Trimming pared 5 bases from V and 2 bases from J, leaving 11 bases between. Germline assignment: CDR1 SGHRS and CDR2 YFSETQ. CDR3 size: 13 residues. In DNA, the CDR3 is TGCGCCAGCAGGGGGATCGGGACCTACGAGCAGTACTTC. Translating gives CASRGIGTYEQYF. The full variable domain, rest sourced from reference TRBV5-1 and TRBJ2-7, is KAGVTQTPRYLIKTRGQQVTLSCSPISGHRSVSWYQQTPGQGLQFLFEYFSETQRNKGNFPGRFSGRQFSNSRSEMNVSTLELGDSALYLCASRGIGTYEQYFGPGTRLTVT.

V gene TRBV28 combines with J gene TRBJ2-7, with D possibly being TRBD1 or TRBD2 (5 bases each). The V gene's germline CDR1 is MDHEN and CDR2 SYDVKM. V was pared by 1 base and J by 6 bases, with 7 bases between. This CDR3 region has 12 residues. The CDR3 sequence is CASSLLGVEQYF. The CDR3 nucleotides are TGTGCCAGCAGTTTATTGGGGGTCGAGCAGTACTTC. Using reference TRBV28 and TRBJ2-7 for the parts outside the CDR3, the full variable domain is DVKVTQSSRYLVKRTGEKVFLECVQDMDHENMFWYRQDPGLGLRLIYFSYDVKMKEKGDIPEGYSVSREKKERFSLILESASTNQTSMYLCASSLLGVEQYFGPGTRLTVT.

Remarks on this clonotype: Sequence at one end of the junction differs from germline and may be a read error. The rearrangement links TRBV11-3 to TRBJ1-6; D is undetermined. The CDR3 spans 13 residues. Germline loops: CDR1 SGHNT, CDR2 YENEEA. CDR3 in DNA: TGTGCCAGCACCATGAGCAGAAATTCGCCCCTCCGCTTT. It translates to CASTMSRNSPLRF.

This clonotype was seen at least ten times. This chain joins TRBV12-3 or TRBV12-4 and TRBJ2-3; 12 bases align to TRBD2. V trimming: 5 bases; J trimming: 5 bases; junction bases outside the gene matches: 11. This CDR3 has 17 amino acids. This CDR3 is CASSPTSGRPRGDTQYF. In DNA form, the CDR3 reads TGTGCCAGCAGTCCTACTAGCGGGAGGCCCCGGGGAGATACGCAGTATTTT.

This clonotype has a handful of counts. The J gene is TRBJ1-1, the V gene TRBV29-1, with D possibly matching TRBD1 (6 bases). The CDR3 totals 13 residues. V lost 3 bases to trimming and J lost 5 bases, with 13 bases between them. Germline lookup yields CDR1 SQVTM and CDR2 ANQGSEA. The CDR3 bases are TGCAGCGTTGAGATTACGGGGGCGACTGAAGCTTTCTTT. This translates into CSVEITGATEAFF. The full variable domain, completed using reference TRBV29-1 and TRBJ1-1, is SAVISQKPSRDICQRGTSLTIQCQVDSQVTMMFWYRQQPGQSLTLIATANQGSEATYESGFVIDKFPISRPNLTFSTLTVSNMSPEDSSIYLCSVEITGATEAFFGQGTRLTVV.

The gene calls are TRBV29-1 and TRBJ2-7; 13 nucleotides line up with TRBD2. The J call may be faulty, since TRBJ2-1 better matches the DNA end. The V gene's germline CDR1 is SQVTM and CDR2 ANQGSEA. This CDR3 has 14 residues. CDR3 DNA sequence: TGCAGCGTTACAGGACTAGCGGGAGAAAATGAGCAGTTCTTC. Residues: CSVTGLAGENEQFF.

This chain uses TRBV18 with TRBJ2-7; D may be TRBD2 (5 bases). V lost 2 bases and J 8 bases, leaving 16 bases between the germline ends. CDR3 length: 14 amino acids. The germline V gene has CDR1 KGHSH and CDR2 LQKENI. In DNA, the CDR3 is TGTGCCAGCTCACCAGTACTTGGGGAGAAGAAGCAGTACTTC. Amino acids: CASSPVLGEKKQYF.

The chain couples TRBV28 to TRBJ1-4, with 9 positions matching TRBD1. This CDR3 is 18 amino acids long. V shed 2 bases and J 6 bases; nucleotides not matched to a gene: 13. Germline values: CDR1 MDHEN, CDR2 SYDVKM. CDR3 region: CASSLTTGGSGIDEKLFF. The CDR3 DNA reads TGTGCCAGCAGTTTAACGACAGGGGGTTCGGGTATCGATGAAAAACTGTTTTTT.

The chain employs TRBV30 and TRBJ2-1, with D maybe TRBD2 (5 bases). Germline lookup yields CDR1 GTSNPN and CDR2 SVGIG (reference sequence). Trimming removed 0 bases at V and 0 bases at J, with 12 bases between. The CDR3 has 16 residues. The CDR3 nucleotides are TGTGCCTGGAGTGTGGGCGGGCTGAGCTCCTACAATGAGCAGTTCTTC. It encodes CAWSVGGLSSYNEQFF.

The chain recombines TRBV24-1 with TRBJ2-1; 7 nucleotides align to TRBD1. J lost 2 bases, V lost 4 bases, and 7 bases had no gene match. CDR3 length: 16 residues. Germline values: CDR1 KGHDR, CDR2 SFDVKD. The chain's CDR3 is CATSDQTGSTYNEQFF. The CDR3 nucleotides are TGTGCCACCAGTGACCAGACAGGGAGCACCTACAATGAGCAGTTCTTC.

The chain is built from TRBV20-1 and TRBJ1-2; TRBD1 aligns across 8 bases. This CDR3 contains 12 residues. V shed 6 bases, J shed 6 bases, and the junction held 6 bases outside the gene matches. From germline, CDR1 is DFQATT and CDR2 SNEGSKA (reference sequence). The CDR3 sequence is CSARSTGDGYTF. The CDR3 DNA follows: TGCAGTGCAAGATCGACAGGGGATGGCTACACCTTC.